Listed below are T cell receptor beta chains from one sample, sequenced in a study of CD8+CD57+ T cells in acquired aplastic anemia. MiXCR, run by TCRdb on the reads, gives a single entry per CDR3 protein. The profile covers around 200,000 distinct CDR3 sequences, with roughly three fifths appearing a single time and roughly 43% taken by the ten largest. The sample was sorted CD4+, CD8+, or CD8+CD57+ T cells (not recorded which) from PBMCs. The receptors here all came from a human donor with aplastic anemia. The CDR3 runs from the conserved cysteine through the conserved F or W. D genes are given only for firm matches. Clone size appears in some rows only: once, few, many, or a class for an expanded clone.

CDR3 DNA: TGCAGTGCTAGAGACAGGGTAGGAGGTAATTCACCCCTCCACTTT; CDR3 protein: CSARDRVGGNSPLHF; V gene: TRBV20-1; clone size: NA; D gene: NA; J gene: TRBJ1-6
CDR3 DNA: TGCGCCAGGAGGGGCGGGAGCTCCTACGAGCAGTACTTC; CDR3 protein: CARRGGSSYEQYF; V gene: TRBV10-1; clone size: few; D gene: TRBD2; J gene: TRBJ2-7
CDR3 DNA: TGTGCCAGTAGTCCCCGGGGGGACAGCTTTTATGGCTACACCTTC; CDR3 protein: CASSPRGDSFYGYTF; V gene: TRBV19; clone size: NA; D gene: TRBD1; J gene: TRBJ1-2
CDR3 DNA: TGCAGTGCTAGGGGAGTCCCGGAGGGGTATGGCTACACCTTC; CDR3 protein: CSARGVPEGYGYTF; V gene: TRBV20-1; clone size: NA; D gene: NA; J gene: TRBJ1-2
CDR3 DNA: TGTGCCAGCAGCTTAGGGACAGGGGTGGTCTCCTATGGCTACACCTTC; CDR3 protein: CASSLGTGVVSYGYTF; V gene: TRBV7-9; clone size: NA; D gene: TRBD1; J gene: TRBJ1-2
CDR3 DNA: TGTGCCAGCAGTCTCGAGGCCCCAACTAATGAAAAACTGTTTTTT; CDR3 protein: CASSLEAPTNEKLFF; V gene: TRBV7-9; clone size: once; D gene: NA; J gene: TRBJ1-4
CDR3 DNA: TGCAGTGCTAACCTCGAGGACAGGCCGCTTAGAGAGACCCAGTACTTC; CDR3 protein: CSANLEDRPLRETQYF; V gene: TRBV20-1; clone size: NA; D gene: TRBD1; J gene: TRBJ2-5
CDR3 DNA: TGTGCCCCACGGACGGGGGAAAAGCTGTTTTTT; CDR3 protein: CAPRTGEKLFF; V gene: TRBV2; clone size: many; D gene: NA; J gene: TRBJ2-2
CDR3 DNA: TGTGCCAGCAGTTTCGGGGCCACCTACGAGCAGTACTTC; CDR3 protein: CASSFGATYEQYF; V gene: TRBV6-5; clone size: many; D gene: NA; J gene: TRBJ2-7
CDR3 DNA: TGTGCCAGCAGCCGTACCGGGCTCAGTACCTACAATGAGCAGTTCTTC; CDR3 protein: CASSRTGLSTYNEQFF; V gene: TRBV14; clone size: NA; D gene: NA; J gene: TRBJ2-1
CDR3 DNA: TGCAGCGTTGGCAGGAAAGAAGCTTTCTTT; CDR3 protein: CSVGRKEAFF; V gene: TRBV29-1; clone size: NA; D gene: NA; J gene: TRBJ1-1
CDR3 DNA: TGTGCCATCAGTGAAGGGGCGCGGGAGACCCAGTACTTC; CDR3 protein: CAISEGARETQYF; V gene: TRBV10-3; clone size: NA; D gene: NA; J gene: TRBJ2-5
CDR3 DNA: TGCGCCAGCAGCTTGAACAGCGGGAGGTCAGATACGCAGTATTTT; CDR3 protein: CASSLNSGRSDTQYF; V gene: TRBV5-1; clone size: NA; D gene: TRBD2; J gene: TRBJ2-3
CDR3 DNA: TGCAGTGCCCGAGGACAGGGGGCGAGGGAGCAGTACTTC; CDR3 protein: CSARGQGAREQYF; V gene: TRBV20-1; clone size: NA; D gene: TRBD1; J gene: TRBJ2-7
CDR3 DNA: TGTGCCAGTAGTATGATCGCGGGGGGGACCAATGAAGCTTTCTTT; CDR3 protein: CASSMIAGGTNEAFF; V gene: TRBV19; clone size: few; D gene: NA; J gene: TRBJ1-1
CDR3 DNA: TGTGCCAGCAGCTTGGAAAAGGGGGAAAAACTGTTTTTT; CDR3 protein: CASSLEKGEKLFF; V gene: TRBV4-2; clone size: NA; D gene: NA; J gene: TRBJ1-4
CDR3 DNA: TGTGCCAGCAGCGTCCGGGACATAAGGGCCGGGGAGCTGTTTTTT; CDR3 protein: CASSVRDIRAGELFF; V gene: TRBV7-9; clone size: NA; D gene: NA; J gene: TRBJ2-2
CDR3 DNA: TGTGCCACAGCTCGACAGGAGTTTAACGAGCAGTACTTC; CDR3 protein: CATARQEFNEQYF; V gene: TRBV27; clone size: many; D gene: NA; J gene: TRBJ2-7
CDR3 DNA: TGTGCCAGCAGTGAATGGGAAGGGAGGGTGGCCTACAATGAGCAGTTCTTC; CDR3 protein: CASSEWEGRVAYNEQFF; V gene: TRBV25-1; clone size: NA; D gene: TRBD2; J gene: TRBJ2-1
CDR3 DNA: TGTGCCAGCAGTGACCTGGGGGTAGCGGAATACAATGAGCAGTTCTTC; CDR3 protein: CASSDLGVAEYNEQFF; V gene: TRBV6-1; clone size: NA; D gene: NA; J gene: TRBJ2-1
CDR3 DNA: TGCAGTGGGTCGTGGGAATATGGCTACACCTTC; CDR3 protein: CSGSWEYGYTF; V gene: TRBV20-1; clone size: NA; D gene: NA; J gene: TRBJ1-2
CDR3 DNA: TGTGCCAGCAGTTCCGGACAGATCTATGGCTACACCTTC; CDR3 protein: CASSSGQIYGYTF; V gene: TRBV27; clone size: many; D gene: NA; J gene: TRBJ1-2
CDR3 DNA: TGTGCCAGCAGCCGGGGAGGCGGACAGACCGAAGCTTTCTTT; CDR3 protein: CASSRGGGQTEAFF; V gene: TRBV14; clone size: once; D gene: NA; J gene: TRBJ1-1
CDR3 DNA: TGTGCCAGCAGCTTAGACCTTAATTCACCCCTCCACTTT; CDR3 protein: CASSLDLNSPLHF; V gene: TRBV11-3; clone size: few; D gene: NA; J gene: TRBJ1-6
CDR3 DNA: TGTGCCAGCTGGTGTCCCTCGCAGGGTAGCAATCAGCCCCAGCATTTT; CDR3 protein: CASWCPSQGSNQPQHF; V gene: TRBV25-1; clone size: few; D gene: NA; J gene: TRBJ1-5
CDR3 DNA: TGCAGTGCTAGGAGAGAACCGGGACAGGGGACGGGAGGTGGTGGCTACACCTTC; CDR3 protein: CSARREPGQGTGGGGYTF; V gene: TRBV20-1; clone size: NA; D gene: TRBD1; J gene: TRBJ1-2
CDR3 DNA: TGCGCCAGCAGCCCAAACTCACAGGGTCAGCAGTACTTC; CDR3 protein: CASSPNSQGQQYF; V gene: TRBV5-1; clone size: NA; D gene: NA; J gene: TRBJ2-7
CDR3 DNA: TGTGCCAGCAGTACCCCTTCCTCCTACGAGCAGTACTTC; CDR3 protein: CASSTPSSYEQYF; V gene: TRBV12-3/TRBV12-4; clone size: few; D gene: NA; J gene: TRBJ2-7
CDR3 DNA: TGTGCCAGCAGTTTAGATAGTTCTGGGTCCTACGAGCAGTACTTC; CDR3 protein: CASSLDSSGSYEQYF; V gene: TRBV27; clone size: NA; D gene: NA; J gene: TRBJ2-7
CDR3 DNA: TGTGCCAGCAGTCCTTACAGGGTGGGCTCCTATAATTCACCCCTCCACTTT; CDR3 protein: CASSPYRVGSYNSPLHF; V gene: TRBV12-3/TRBV12-4; clone size: NA; D gene: NA; J gene: TRBJ1-6
CDR3 DNA: TGTGCCAGCAGCTTAAACCGGGCAGCGATTAACACCGGGGAGCTGTTTTTT; CDR3 protein: CASSLNRAAINTGELFF; V gene: TRBV7-3; clone size: NA; D gene: NA; J gene: TRBJ2-2
CDR3 DNA: TGTGCCAGCAGCCAATGGAGTGCAGATACGCAGTATTTT; CDR3 protein: CASSQWSADTQYF; V gene: TRBV4-2; clone size: NA; D gene: NA; J gene: TRBJ2-3
CDR3 DNA: TGTGCCAGCAGTCCAACTTCTAGCGGGGGCCTCACAGATACGCAGTATTTT; CDR3 protein: CASSPTSSGGLTDTQYF; V gene: TRBV6-6; clone size: NA; D gene: TRBD2; J gene: TRBJ2-3
CDR3 DNA: TGTGCCAGCAGTTTAGGGGACGGGACAGATACGCAGTATTTT; CDR3 protein: CASSLGDGTDTQYF; V gene: TRBV12-3/TRBV12-4; clone size: once; D gene: NA; J gene: TRBJ2-3
CDR3 DNA: TGCGCCAGCAGCCAAGACCGGGCTCAATACAATGAGCAGTTCTTC; CDR3 protein: CASSQDRAQYNEQFF; V gene: TRBV4-3; clone size: NA; D gene: NA; J gene: TRBJ2-1
CDR3 DNA: TGTGCCAGTAGCCCAAACAGGGTATTGCAGCCCCAGCATTTT; CDR3 protein: CASSPNRVLQPQHF; V gene: TRBV19; clone size: NA; D gene: NA; J gene: TRBJ1-5
CDR3 DNA: TGTGCCAGCAGCGTGCGACTAGCGGGAGCCGTGGATACGCAGTATTTC; CDR3 protein: CASSVRLAGAVDTQYF; V gene: TRBV7-3; clone size: NA; D gene: TRBD2; J gene: TRBJ2-3